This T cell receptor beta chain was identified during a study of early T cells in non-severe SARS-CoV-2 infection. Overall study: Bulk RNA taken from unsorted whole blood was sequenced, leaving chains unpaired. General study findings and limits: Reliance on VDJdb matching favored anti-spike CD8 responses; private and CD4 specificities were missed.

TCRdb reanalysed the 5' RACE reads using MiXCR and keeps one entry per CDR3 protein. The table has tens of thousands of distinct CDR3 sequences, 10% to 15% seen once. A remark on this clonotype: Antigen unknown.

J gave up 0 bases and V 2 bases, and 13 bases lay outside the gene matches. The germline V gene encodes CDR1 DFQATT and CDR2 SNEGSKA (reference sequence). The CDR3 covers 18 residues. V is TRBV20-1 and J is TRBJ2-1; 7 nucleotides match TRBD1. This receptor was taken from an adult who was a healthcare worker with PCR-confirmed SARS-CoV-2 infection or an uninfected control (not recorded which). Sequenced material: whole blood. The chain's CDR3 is CSARNPSVGGSSYNEQFF. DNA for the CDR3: TGCAGTGCTAGAAACCCTTCCGTAGGGGGCAGCTCCTACAATGAGCAGTTCTTC.